These T cell receptor beta chains were read from a single sample in a study of shared clonotypes between healthy human individuals. Sequenced by immunoSEQ multiplex PCR; TCRdb stores in-frame clones only, minus some. The repertoire holds under 700,000 clones, with roughly 96% as singletons. The sample was naive CD8+ T cells sorted from blood. These receptors all stem from a woman in her twenties or thirties in good health. CDR3s include the opening cysteine and the closing phenylalanine or tryptophan. A D gene is named only where the DNA matches it firmly. A clone size is listed for some rows: how often the clone was seen (once, few, many), or a class if it is expanded.

d_gene	abundance	j_gene	v_gene	CDR3aa	CDR3nt
.	.	TRBJ1-4	TRBV30	CAWSLTGEKLFF	TGTGCCTGGAGCCTTACAGGGGAAAAACTGTTTTTT
TRBD2	.	TRBJ2-7	TRBV4-1	CASSLRLAGSNEQYF	TGCGCCAGCAGCCTTAGACTAGCGGGGAGCAACGAGCAGTACTTC
.	.	TRBJ2-1	TRBV27	CASRSYNEQFF	TGTGCCAGCAGGAGCTACAATGAGCAGTTCTTC
.	few	TRBJ2-5	TRBV27	CASSLGETQYF	TGTGCCAGCAGTTTGGGCGAGACCCAGTACTTC
.	few	TRBJ2-3	TRBV29-1	CSVEVEAGNTQYF	TGCAGCGTTGAAGTAGAGGCAGGTAATACGCAGTATTTT
TRBD2	.	TRBJ2-7	TRBV14	CASGEGSYEQYF	TGTGCCAGCGGGGAGGGTTCCTACGAGCAGTACTTC
.	.	TRBJ2-1	TRBV27	CATGSRVYNEQFF	TGCGCCACGGGTTCACGGGTCTACAATGAGCAGTTCTTC
TRBD2	.	TRBJ2-1	TRBV19	CASSKPGLASSYNEQFF	TGTGCCAGTAGTAAGCCGGGACTAGCGAGCTCCTACAATGAGCAGTTCTTC
.	few	TRBJ1-5	TRBV19	CASSVRDWGQPQHF	TGTGCCAGTAGTGTCCGGGACTGGGGTCAGCCCCAGCATTTT
.	.	TRBJ2-1	TRBV9	CASSVSRGYNEQFF	TGTGCCAGCAGCGTTAGTAGGGGATACAATGAGCAGTTCTTC
TRBD1	.	TRBJ2-3	TRBV27	CASSPHAGTGTDTQYF	TGTGCCAGCAGTCCACACGCTGGGACAGGTACAGATACGCAGTATTTT
.	.	TRBJ1-5	TRBV27	CASGLNSNQPQHF	TGTGCCAGCGGACTAAATAGCAATCAGCCCCAGCATTTT
.	.	TRBJ2-7	TRBV5-4	CASSLAEGRSSYEQYF	TGTGCCAGCAGCTTGGCCGAGGGGAGGAGCTCCTACGAGCAGTACTTC
.	.	TRBJ1-5	TRBV2	CASSRETRDPSNQPQHF	TGTGCCAGCAGTCGCGAAACCAGGGATCCTAGCAATCAGCCCCAGCATTTT
.	few	TRBJ2-7	TRBV4-1	CASSEDGGGYEQYF	TGCGCCAGCAGCGAGGACGGCGGTGGGTACGAGCAGTACTTC
TRBD1	.	TRBJ1-5	TRBV27	CASSYGTGGNQPQHF	TGTGCCAGCAGCTACGGGACAGGGGGAAATCAGCCCCAGCATTTT
.	.	TRBJ2-7	TRBV6-5	CASSLGGEGQEQYF	TGTGCCAGCTCCTTAGGGGGGGAGGGCCAGGAGCAGTACTTC
TRBD1	.	TRBJ2-7	TRBV6-6	CASSYGDSTYEQYF	TGTGCCAGCAGTTACGGGGACAGTACCTACGAGCAGTACTTC
.	.	TRBJ2-2	TRBV6-5	CASSYEGPNTGELFF	TGTGCCAGCAGTTACGAGGGACCGAACACCGGGGAGCTGTTTTTT
.	.	TRBJ2-7	TRBV7-8	CASSESSLYEQYF	TGTGCCAGCAGCGAGTCCTCTCTCTACGAGCAGTACTTC
TRBD1	.	TRBJ2-7	TRBV9	CASSGQGYEQYF	TGTGCCAGCAGCGGACAGGGGTACGAGCAGTACTTC
.	.	TRBJ2-2	TRBV5-1	CASSPKSAQNTGELFF	TGCGCCAGCAGCCCAAAGAGCGCACAAAACACCGGGGAGCTGTTTTTT
TRBD1	.	TRBJ2-1	TRBV7-9	CASSGGQGYNEQFF	TGTGCCAGCAGCGGAGGACAGGGGTACAATGAGCAGTTCTTC
.	.	TRBJ2-1	TRBV10-3	CAISETGPRYNEQFF	TGTGCCATCAGTGAAACGGGGCCACGCTACAATGAGCAGTTCTTC
.	once	TRBJ1-1	TRBV27	CASSTITGNTEAFF	TGTGCCAGCAGTACCATAACAGGGAACACTGAAGCTTTCTTT
.	.	TRBJ1-1	TRBV27	CASRNGGPSRTEAFF	TGTGCCAGCAGGAACGGAGGACCGAGTAGGACTGAAGCTTTCTTT
TRBD1	.	TRBJ2-7	TRBV7-9	CASTAGTAPYEQYF	TGTGCCAGCACCGCCGGGACAGCCCCCTACGAGCAGTACTTC
.	.	TRBJ2-7	TRBV28	CASSLGGGEQYF	TGTGCCAGCAGTTTGGGGGGCGGCGAGCAGTACTTC
.	.	TRBJ2-7	TRBV4-1	CASSQDHRQGYEQYF	TGCGCCAGCAGCCAAGATCACAGACAAGGCTACGAGCAGTACTTC
TRBD2	.	TRBJ2-5	TRBV6-4	CASSFPWIAGSQETQYF	TGTGCCAGCAGTTTCCCTTGGATAGCGGGTAGCCAAGAGACCCAGTACTTC
.	.	TRBJ1-1	TRBV28	CASSLLQVSPEAFF	TGTGCCAGCAGTTTATTACAGGTATCCCCTGAAGCTTTCTTT
.	.	TRBJ1-5	TRBV6-1	CASSEKAGRGGYQPQHF	TGTGCCAGCAGTGAAAAAGCGGGTAGGGGGGGGTATCAGCCCCAGCATTTT
TRBD2	.	TRBJ2-7	TRBV28	CASVPGLAAYEQYF	TGTGCCAGCGTTCCGGGACTAGCGGCCTACGAGCAGTACTTC
.	.	TRBJ2-3	TRBV11-2	CASSRWRPDTQYF	TGTGCCAGCAGCAGGTGGAGGCCAGATACGCAGTATTTT
TRBD2	.	TRBJ2-7	TRBV27	CATRLAGGTEQYF	TGTGCCACCAGACTGGCGGGAGGCACCGAGCAGTACTTC
.	.	TRBJ2-3	TRBV9	CASSSEAFSQTDTQYF	TGTGCCAGCAGCTCGGAGGCTTTCTCCCAGACAGATACGCAGTATTTT
TRBD2	.	TRBJ2-1	TRBV19	CASSTLAGGNYNEQFF	TGTGCCAGTAGTACCTTAGCGGGAGGGAACTACAATGAGCAGTTCTTC
TRBD2	.	TRBJ2-7	TRBV27	CASSLGLAAYEQYF	TGTGCCAGCAGTTTGGGACTAGCTGCCTACGAGCAGTACTTC
.	.	TRBJ1-2	TRBV28	CASITSREQEGPNYGYTF	TGTGCCAGTATCACCTCCCGGGAACAGGAGGGTCCTAACTATGGCTACACCTTC
.	.	TRBJ2-1	TRBV6-5	CASSYGGYNEQFF	TGTGCCAGCAGTTACGGGGGCTACAATGAGCAGTTCTTC
TRBD2	.	TRBJ2-3	TRBV5-1	CASSSGLSTSTDTQYF	TGCGCCAGCAGCTCGGGACTATCTACTAGCACAGATACGCAGTATTTT
.	.	TRBJ1-1	TRBV5-4	CASIPQGSGTEAFF	TGTGCCAGCATTCCGCAGGGGTCAGGCACTGAAGCTTTCTTT
.	.	TRBJ1-5	TRBV19	CASSGRSTGQPQHF	TGTGCCAGTAGTGGGAGATCCACGGGACAGCCCCAGCATTTT
.	.	TRBJ2-3	TRBV11-1	CASSLERAGNRGLLDTQYF	TGTGCCAGCAGCTTAGAGAGAGCGGGGAACAGGGGACTCCTTGATACGCAGTATTTT
.	.	TRBJ2-3	TRBV28	CATSGTGTGQDF	TGTGCCACTAGCGGGACAGGCACGGGGCAGGATTTT
.	few	TRBJ2-7	TRBV12-2	CASRFVGQPYEQYF	TGTGCAAGTCGCTTCGTGGGACAGCCCTACGAGCAGTACTTC
.	.	TRBJ1-5	TRBV28	CASTEAYASNQPQHF	TGTGCCAGCACTGAAGCCTACGCGAGCAATCAGCCCCAGCATTTT
TRBD2	once	TRBJ2-5	TRBV6-6	CASSSLAGRQETQYF	TGTGCCAGCAGTTCACTAGCGGGACGACAAGAGACCCAGTACTTC
.	once	TRBJ2-2	TRBV4-1	CASSQVVGSTGELFF	TGCGCCAGCAGCCAAGTGGTTGGCTCCACCGGGGAGCTGTTTTTT
.	.	TRBJ2-2	TRBV5-1	CASSLDRTGELFF	TGCGCCAGCAGCTTAGACAGGACCGGGGAGCTGTTTTTT
.	.	TRBJ2-1	TRBV6-5	CASSRSMDEQFF	TGTGCCAGCAGTCGCTCTATGGATGAGCAGTTCTTC
TRBD1	.	TRBJ1-2	TRBV29-1	CSAPGTAGRGYTF	TGCAGCGCCCCTGGGACAGCCGGGCGTGGCTACACCTTC
TRBD1	.	TRBJ2-7	TRBV27	CASSPDRWVAYEQYF	TGTGCCAGCAGTCCGGACAGGTGGGTGGCCTACGAGCAGTACTTC
TRBD1	.	TRBJ2-7	TRBV27	CASSASPGTGDNEQYF	TGTGCCAGCAGTGCATCGCCCGGGACAGGGGACAACGAGCAGTACTTC
.	.	TRBJ2-7	TRBV5-1	CASTVDLDRVNEQYF	TGCGCCAGCACCGTAGATCTGGACCGGGTGAACGAGCAGTACTTC
.	.	TRBJ1-1	TRBV9	CASSTQSGPYTEAFF	TGTGCCAGCTCGACCCAATCAGGGCCTTACACTGAAGCTTTCTTT
.	once	TRBJ1-1	TRBV7-9	CASSSRDGRFF	TGTGCCAGCAGCTCCCGGGACGGGAGATTCTTT
.	.	TRBJ1-5	TRBV28	CASSPSPSNQPQHF	TGTGCCAGCAGTCCCAGCCCGAGCAATCAGCCCCAGCATTTT
.	.	TRBJ2-7	TRBV6-1	CASNRKTLEQYF	TGTGCCAGCAATAGGAAAACCCTCGAGCAGTACTTC
.	.	TRBJ2-5	TRBV28	CASSWGLTGMRETQYF	TGTGCCAGCAGTTGGGGACTAACAGGGATGAGGGAGACCCAGTACTTC